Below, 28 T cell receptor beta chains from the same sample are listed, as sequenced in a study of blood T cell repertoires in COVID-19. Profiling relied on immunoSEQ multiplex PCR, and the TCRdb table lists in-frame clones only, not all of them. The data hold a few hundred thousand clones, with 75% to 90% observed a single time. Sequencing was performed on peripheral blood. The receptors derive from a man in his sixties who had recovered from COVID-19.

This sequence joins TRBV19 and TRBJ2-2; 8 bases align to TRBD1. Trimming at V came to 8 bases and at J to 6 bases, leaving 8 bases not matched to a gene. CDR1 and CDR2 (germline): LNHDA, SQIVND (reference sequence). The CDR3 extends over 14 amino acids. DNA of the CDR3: TGTGCCAGTTCCCCGACAGGGGCCCCCGGGGAGCTGTTTTTT. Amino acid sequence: CASSPTGAPGELFF.

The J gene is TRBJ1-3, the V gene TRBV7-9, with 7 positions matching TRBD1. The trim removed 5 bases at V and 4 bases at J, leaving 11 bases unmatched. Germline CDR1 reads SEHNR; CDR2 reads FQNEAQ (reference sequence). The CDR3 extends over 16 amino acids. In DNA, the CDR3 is TGTGCCAGCAGCCCCCCCTACGGACAGGTCGGAAACACCATATATTTT. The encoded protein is CASSPPYGQVGNTIYF.

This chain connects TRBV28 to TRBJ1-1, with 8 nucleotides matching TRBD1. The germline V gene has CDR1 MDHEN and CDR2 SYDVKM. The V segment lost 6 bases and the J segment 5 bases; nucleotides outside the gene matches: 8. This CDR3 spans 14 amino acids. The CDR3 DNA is TGTGCCAGCAGAAAGACAGGGGTAGGAACTGAAGCTTTCTTT. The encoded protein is CASRKTGVGTEAFF. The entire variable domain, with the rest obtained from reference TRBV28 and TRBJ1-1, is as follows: DVKVTQSSRYLVKRTGEKVFLECVQDMDHENMFWYRQDPGLGLRLIYFSYDVKMKEKGDIPEGYSVSREKKERFSLILESASTNQTSMYLCASRKTGVGTEAFFGQGTRLTVV.

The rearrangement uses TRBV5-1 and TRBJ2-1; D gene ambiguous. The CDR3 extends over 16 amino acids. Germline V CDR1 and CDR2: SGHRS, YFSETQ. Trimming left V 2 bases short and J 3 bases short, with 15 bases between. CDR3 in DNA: TGCGCCAGCAGCTTCTCTGACAATCGGTACTACAATGAGCAGTTCTTC. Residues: CASSFSDNRYYNEQFF.

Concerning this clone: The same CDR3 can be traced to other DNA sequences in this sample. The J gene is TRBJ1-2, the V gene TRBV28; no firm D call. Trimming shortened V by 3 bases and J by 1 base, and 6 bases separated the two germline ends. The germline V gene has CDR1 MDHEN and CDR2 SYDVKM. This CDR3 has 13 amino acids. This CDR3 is CASSFRGNYGYTF. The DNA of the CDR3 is TGTGCCAGCAGTTTTAGAGGTAACTATGGCTACACCTTC.

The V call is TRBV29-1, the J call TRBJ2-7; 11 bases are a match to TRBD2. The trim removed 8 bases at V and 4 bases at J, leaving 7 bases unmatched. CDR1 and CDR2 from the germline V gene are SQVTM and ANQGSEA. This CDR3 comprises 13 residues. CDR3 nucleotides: TGCAGCTCGACCGGGACTAGCGGTTACGAGCAGTACTTC. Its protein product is CSSTGTSGYEQYF.

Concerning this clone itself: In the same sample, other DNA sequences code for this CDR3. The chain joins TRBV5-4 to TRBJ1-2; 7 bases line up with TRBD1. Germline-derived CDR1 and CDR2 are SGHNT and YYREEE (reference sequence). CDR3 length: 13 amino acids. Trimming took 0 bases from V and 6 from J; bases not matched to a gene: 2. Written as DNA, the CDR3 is TGTGCCAGCAGCTTGGACAGGGGACATGGCTACACCTTC. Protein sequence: CASSLDRGHGYTF.

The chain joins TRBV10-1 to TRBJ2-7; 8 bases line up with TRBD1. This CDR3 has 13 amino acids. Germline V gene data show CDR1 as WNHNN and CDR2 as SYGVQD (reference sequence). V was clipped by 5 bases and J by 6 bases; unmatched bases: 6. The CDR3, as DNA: TGCGCCAGCAGTCCCGGGACAGGTTTCGAGCAGTACTTC. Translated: CASSPGTGFEQYF.

DNA for the CDR3: TGTGCCATCAGTGCCCAGGACAGGGGATCCTACGAGCAGTACTTC. It translates to CAISAQDRGSYEQYF. The chain has TRBV10-3 and TRBJ2-7, with 9 bases lining up with TRBD1. Germline assignment: CDR1 ENHRY and CDR2 SYGVKD. The CDR3 runs to 15 residues. J gave up 1 base and V 4 bases, and 5 bases lay outside the gene matches.

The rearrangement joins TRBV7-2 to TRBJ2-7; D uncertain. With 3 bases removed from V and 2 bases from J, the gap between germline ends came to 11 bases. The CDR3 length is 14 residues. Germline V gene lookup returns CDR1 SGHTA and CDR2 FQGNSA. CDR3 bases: TGTGCCAGCAGCTTTCAGTTTACCACCTACGAGCAGTACTTC. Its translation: CASSFQFTTYEQYF.

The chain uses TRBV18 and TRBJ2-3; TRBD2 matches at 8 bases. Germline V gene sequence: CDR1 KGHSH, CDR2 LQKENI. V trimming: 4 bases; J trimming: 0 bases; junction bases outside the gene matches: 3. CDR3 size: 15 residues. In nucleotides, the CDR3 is TGTGCCAGCTCACAGGCTAGCGGGAGCACAGATACGCAGTATTTT. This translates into CASSQASGSTDTQYF.

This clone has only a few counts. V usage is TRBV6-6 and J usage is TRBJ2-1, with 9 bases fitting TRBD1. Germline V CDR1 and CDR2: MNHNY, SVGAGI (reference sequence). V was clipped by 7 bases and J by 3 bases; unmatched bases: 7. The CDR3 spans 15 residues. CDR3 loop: CASTSTGQGYNEQFF. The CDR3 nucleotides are TGTGCCAGCACCTCGACGGGACAGGGCTACAATGAGCAGTTCTTC.

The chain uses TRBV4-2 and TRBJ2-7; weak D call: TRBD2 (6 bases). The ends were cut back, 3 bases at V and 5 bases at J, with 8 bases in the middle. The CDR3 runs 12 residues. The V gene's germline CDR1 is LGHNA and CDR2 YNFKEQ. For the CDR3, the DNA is TGTGCCAGCAGCCACCGGAGGGACGAGCAGTACTTC. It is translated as CASSHRRDEQYF.

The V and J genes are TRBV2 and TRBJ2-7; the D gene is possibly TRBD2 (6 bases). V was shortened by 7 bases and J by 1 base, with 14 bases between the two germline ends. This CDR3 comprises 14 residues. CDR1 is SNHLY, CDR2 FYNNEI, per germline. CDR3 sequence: CASTFRGTSYEQYF. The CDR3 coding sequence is TGTGCCAGCACGTTTCGGGGGACGTCCTACGAGCAGTACTTC. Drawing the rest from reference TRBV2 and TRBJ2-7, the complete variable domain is EPEVTQTPSHQVTQMGQEVILRCVPISNHLYFYWYRQILGQKVEFLVSFYNNEISEKSEIFDDQFSVERPDGSNFTLKIRSTKLEDSAMYFCASTFRGTSYEQYFGPGTRLTVT.

CDR3 amino acids: CASSIPWTSGAQETQYF. The CDR3 nucleotides are TGTGCCAGCAGCATACCTTGGACTAGCGGGGCACAAGAGACCCAGTACTTC. The chain employs TRBV21-1 and TRBJ2-5; the table names TRBD2, a call not compared with the DNA. TRBV21-1 is a known pseudogene. The CDR3 runs to 17 residues.

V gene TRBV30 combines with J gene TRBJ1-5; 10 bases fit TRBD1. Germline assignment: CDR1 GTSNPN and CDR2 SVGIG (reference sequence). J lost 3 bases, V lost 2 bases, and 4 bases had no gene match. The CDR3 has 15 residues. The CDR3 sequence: CAWSRTGGTNQPQHF. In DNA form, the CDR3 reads TGTGCCTGGAGTCGGACAGGGGGGACCAATCAGCCCCAGCATTTT. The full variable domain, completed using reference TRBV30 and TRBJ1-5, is SQTIHQWPATLVQPVGSPLSLECTVEGTSNPNLYWYRQAAGRGLQLLFYSVGIGQISSEVPQNLSASRPQDRQFILSSKKLLLSDSGFYLCAWSRTGGTNQPQHFGDGTRLSIL.

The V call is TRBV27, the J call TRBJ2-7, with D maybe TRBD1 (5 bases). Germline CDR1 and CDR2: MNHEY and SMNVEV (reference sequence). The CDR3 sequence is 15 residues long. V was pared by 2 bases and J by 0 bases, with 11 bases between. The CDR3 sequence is CASSLVGVSSYEQYF. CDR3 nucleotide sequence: TGTGCCAGCAGTTTAGTAGGGGTAAGCTCCTACGAGCAGTACTTC.

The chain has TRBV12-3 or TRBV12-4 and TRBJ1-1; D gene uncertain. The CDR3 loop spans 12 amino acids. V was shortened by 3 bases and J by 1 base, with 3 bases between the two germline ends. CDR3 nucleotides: TGTGCCAGCAGTTTGGCGAACACTGAAGCTTTCTTT. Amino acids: CASSLANTEAFF.

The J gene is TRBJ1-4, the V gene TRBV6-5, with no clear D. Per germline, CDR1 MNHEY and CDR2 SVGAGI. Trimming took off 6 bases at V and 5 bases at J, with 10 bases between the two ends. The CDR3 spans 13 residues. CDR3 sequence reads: CASSSDTNEKLFF. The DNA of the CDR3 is TGTGCCAGCAGCTCCGACACAAATGAAAAACTGTTTTTT.

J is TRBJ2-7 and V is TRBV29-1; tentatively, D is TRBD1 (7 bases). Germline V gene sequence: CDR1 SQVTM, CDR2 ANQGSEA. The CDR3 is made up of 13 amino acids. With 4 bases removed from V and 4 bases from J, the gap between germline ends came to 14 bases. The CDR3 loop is CSVGQGGQYEQYF. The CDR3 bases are TGCAGCGTTGGCCAGGGGGGCCAGTACGAGCAGTACTTC.

CDR3 sequence (DNA): TGTGCCAGTAACTTACAGGGGAGCAATCAGCCCCAGCATTTT. Encoded protein: CASNLQGSNQPQHF. The V and J genes are TRBV19 and TRBJ1-5, with 7 bases that match TRBD1. Germline V lookup: CDR1 LNHDA, CDR2 SQIVND (reference sequence). After removal of 7 bases from V and 1 base from J, the junction contained 4 bases not matched to a gene. The CDR3 runs to 14 residues. The full variable domain, with the rest looked up from reference TRBV19 and TRBJ1-5, is DGGITQSPKYLFRKEGQNVTLSCEQNLNHDAMYWYRQDPGQGLRLIYYSQIVNDFQKGDIAEGYSVSREKKESFPLTVTSAQKNPTAFYLCASNLQGSNQPQHFGDGTRLSIL.

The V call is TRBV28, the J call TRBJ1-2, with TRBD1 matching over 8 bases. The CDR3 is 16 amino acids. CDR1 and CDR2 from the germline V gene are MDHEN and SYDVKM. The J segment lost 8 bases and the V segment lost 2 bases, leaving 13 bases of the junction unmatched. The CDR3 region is CASSLIQGASGSGYTF. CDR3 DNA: TGTGCCAGCAGTTTAATCCAGGGGGCCTCTGGGAGCGGCTACACCTTC.

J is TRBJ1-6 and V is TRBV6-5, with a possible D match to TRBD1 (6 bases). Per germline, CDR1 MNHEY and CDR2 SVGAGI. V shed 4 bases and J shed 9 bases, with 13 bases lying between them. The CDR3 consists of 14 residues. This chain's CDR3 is CASSFQGSRSPLHF. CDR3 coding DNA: TGTGCCAGCAGTTTTCAGGGGTCCCGTTCACCCCTCCACTTT.

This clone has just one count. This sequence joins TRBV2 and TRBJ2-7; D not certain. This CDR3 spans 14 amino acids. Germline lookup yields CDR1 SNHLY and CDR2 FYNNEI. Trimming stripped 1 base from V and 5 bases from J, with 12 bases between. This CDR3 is CASSEVRTFDEQYF. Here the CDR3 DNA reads TGTGCCAGCAGTGAAGTCAGAACCTTTGACGAGCAGTACTTC.

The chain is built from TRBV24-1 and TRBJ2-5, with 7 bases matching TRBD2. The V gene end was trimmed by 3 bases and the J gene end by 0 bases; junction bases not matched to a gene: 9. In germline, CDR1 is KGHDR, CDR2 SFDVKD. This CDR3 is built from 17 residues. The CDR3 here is CATSDNRDYSYQETQYF. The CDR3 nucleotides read TGTGCCACCAGTGATAACCGGGACTACTCGTACCAAGAGACCCAGTACTTC.

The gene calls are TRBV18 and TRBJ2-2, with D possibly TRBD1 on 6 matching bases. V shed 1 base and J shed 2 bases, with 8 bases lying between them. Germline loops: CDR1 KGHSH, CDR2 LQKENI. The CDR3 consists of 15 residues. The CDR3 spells CASSPLDRNTGELFF. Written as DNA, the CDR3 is TGTGCCAGCTCACCACTGGACAGAAACACCGGGGAGCTGTTTTTT.

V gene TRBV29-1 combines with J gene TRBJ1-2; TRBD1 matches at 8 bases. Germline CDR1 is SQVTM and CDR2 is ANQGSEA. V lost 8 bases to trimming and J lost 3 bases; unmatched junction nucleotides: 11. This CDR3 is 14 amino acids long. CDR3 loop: CSIHGTGPDYGYTF. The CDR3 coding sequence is TGCAGCATTCACGGGACAGGCCCTGACTATGGCTACACCTTC. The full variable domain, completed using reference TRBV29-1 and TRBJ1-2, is SAVISQKPSRDICQRGTSLTIQCQVDSQVTMMFWYRQQPGQSLTLIATANQGSEATYESGFVIDKFPISRPNLTFSTLTVSNMSPEDSSIYLCSIHGTGPDYGYTFGSGTRLTVV.

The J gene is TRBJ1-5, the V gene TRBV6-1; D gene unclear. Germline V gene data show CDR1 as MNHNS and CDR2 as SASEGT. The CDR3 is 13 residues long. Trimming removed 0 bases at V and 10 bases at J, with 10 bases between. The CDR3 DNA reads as TGTGCCAGCAGTGAAGCCTCAGTTCGCCCCCAGCATTTT. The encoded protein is CASSEASVRPQHF.